The 11 T cell receptor beta chains reported below all come from one sample, sequenced in a study of blood T cell repertoires in COVID-19. Some clones are missing from TCRdb's copy, which holds only in-frame ones; the method was immunoSEQ multiplex PCR. The sample consists of over 200,000 clones, approximately 89% of them appearing once. Sequences were obtained from PBMCs or T cells enriched from blood (not recorded which). These receptors originate from a woman aged 25 to 45 who had been exposed to COVID-19.

V usage is TRBV19 and J usage is TRBJ2-1, with 14 bases matching TRBD2. V lost 7 bases to trimming and J lost 7 bases; unmatched junction nucleotides: 6. Germline V gene lookup returns CDR1 LNHDA and CDR2 SQIVND (reference sequence). The CDR3 runs 15 residues. The CDR3 loop is CASMGTSGGWNEQFF. For the CDR3, the DNA is TGTGCCAGTATGGGGACTAGCGGGGGATGGAATGAGCAGTTCTTC.

The rearrangement joins TRBV7-9 to TRBJ1-4; 7 bases line up with TRBD1. Germline assignment: CDR1 SEHNR and CDR2 FQNEAQ (reference sequence). The CDR3 totals 15 residues. The V segment lost 6 bases and the J segment 0 bases; nucleotides outside the gene matches: 4. The CDR3 here is CASRDDRATNEKLFF. Written as DNA, the CDR3 is TGTGCCAGCAGAGACGACAGGGCAACTAATGAAAAACTGTTTTTT. The full variable domain, rest sourced from reference TRBV7-9 and TRBJ1-4, is DTGVSQNPRHKITKRGQNVTFRCDPISEHNRLYWYRQTLGQGPEFLTYFQNEAQLEKSRLLSDRFSAERPKGSFSTLEIQRTEQGDSAMYLCASRDDRATNEKLFFGSGTQLSVL.

The chain carries TRBV30 and TRBJ2-2; D perhaps matches TRBD1 (5 bases). The CDR3 spans 16 residues. CDR1 is GTSNPN, CDR2 SVGIG, per germline (reference sequence). The V gene lost 3 bases and the J gene lost 4 bases, with 18 bases spanning the gap. This CDR3 reads CAWSRRVGEFTGELFF. The CDR3 nucleotides are TGTGCCTGGAGCCGTCGGGTAGGGGAATTCACCGGGGAGCTGTTTTTT.

The chain carries TRBV2 and TRBJ2-1; 9 bases are a match to TRBD2. Germline lookup yields CDR1 SNHLY and CDR2 FYNNEI. The V segment lost 7 bases and the J segment 6 bases; nucleotides outside the gene matches: 10. The CDR3 runs to 15 residues. Here the CDR3 reads CASTIRLAGINEQFF. CDR3 sequence (DNA): TGTGCCAGCACGATTAGGCTAGCGGGAATCAATGAGCAGTTCTTC.

The chain couples TRBV7-6 to TRBJ1-2; unclear D gene. From germline, CDR1 is SGHVS and CDR2 FNYEAQ. Trimming took 6 bases from V and 10 from J, leaving 18 bases between them. The CDR3 is 13 amino acids. The CDR3 sequence is CASSGPGLSLYTF. CDR3 in DNA: TGTGCCAGCAGTGGTCCGGGATTGTCCCTCTACACCTTC.

A remark on this clone: The same CDR3 can be traced to other DNA sequences in this sample. The chain carries TRBV7-9 and TRBJ1-2, with 11 bases lining up with TRBD1. This CDR3 spans 14 amino acids. CDR1 SEHNR and CDR2 FQNEAQ come from the germline V gene (reference sequence). With V trimmed by 0 bases and J by 7 bases, 1 base remained unmatched. This CDR3 reads CASSLAGQGAGYTF. DNA of the CDR3: TGTGCCAGCAGCTTAGCTGGACAGGGGGCTGGCTACACCTTC.

This chain links TRBV27 with TRBJ2-6; D is unresolved. Trimming removed 5 bases at V and 4 bases at J, with 9 bases between. CDR1 and CDR2 (germline): MNHEY, SMNVEV (reference sequence). This CDR3 is 14 amino acids long. Here the CDR3 reads CASSLAGGANVLTF. The CDR3, as DNA: TGTGCCAGCAGTCTCGCCGGGGGGGCCAACGTCCTGACTTTC.

This clone came up a few times. The rearrangement joins TRBV12-5 to TRBJ1-1, with D perhaps TRBD1 (5 bases). Germline V CDR1 and CDR2: LGHNT, FRNRAP. This CDR3 comprises 18 residues. V shed 0 bases and J shed 3 bases, with 20 bases lying between them. CDR3 coding DNA: TGTGCTAGTGGTTTGGTCCTCGGCGCAGGGCGGTTGGACACTGAAGCTTTCTTT. Amino acids: CASGLVLGAGRLDTEAFF.

The chain carries TRBV10-1 and TRBJ2-7; D is unresolved. From germline, CDR1 is WNHNN and CDR2 SYGVQD (reference sequence). V was pared by 3 bases and J by 8 bases, with 8 bases between. The CDR3 runs to 11 residues. CDR3 protein: CASSDGQKQYF. The CDR3 bases are TGCGCCAGCAGTGATGGGCAGAAGCAGTACTTC.

This rearrangement joins TRBV5-5 to TRBJ1-1; D is uncertain. Trimming took 6 bases from V and 5 from J, leaving 17 bases between them. This CDR3 contains 14 residues. From germline, CDR1 is SGHKS and CDR2 YYEKEE (reference sequence). CDR3 residues: CASIFFSGFTEAFF. The CDR3 nucleotides read TGTGCCAGCATCTTTTTCTCAGGATTTACTGAAGCTTTCTTT.

Comments on this clone: Within the sample, other DNA sequences also encode this same CDR3. The chain uses TRBV2 and TRBJ1-5, with 7 bases fitting TRBD1. From germline, CDR1 is SNHLY and CDR2 FYNNEI. CDR3 length: 13 residues. V lost 4 bases, J lost 7 bases, and 4 bases stayed unmatched. The CDR3 region is CASSGQGRQPQHF. The CDR3 DNA follows: TGTGCCAGCAGTGGACAGGGCCGACAGCCCCAGCATTTT.